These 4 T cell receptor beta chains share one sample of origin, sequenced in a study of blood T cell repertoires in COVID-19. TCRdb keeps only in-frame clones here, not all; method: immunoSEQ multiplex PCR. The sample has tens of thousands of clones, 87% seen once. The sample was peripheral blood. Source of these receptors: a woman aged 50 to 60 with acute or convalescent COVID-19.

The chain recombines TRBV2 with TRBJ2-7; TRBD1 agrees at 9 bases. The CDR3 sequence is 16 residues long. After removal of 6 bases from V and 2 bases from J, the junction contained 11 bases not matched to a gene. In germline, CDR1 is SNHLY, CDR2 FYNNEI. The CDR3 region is CASRTPGTGHPYEQYF. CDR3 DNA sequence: TGTGCCAGCAGAACCCCCGGGACAGGGCACCCCTACGAGCAGTACTTC.

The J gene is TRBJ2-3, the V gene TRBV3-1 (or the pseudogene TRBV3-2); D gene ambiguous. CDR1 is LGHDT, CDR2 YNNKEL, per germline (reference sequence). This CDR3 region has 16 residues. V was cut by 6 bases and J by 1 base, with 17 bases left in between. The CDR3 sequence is CASRLTSDSRTDTQYF. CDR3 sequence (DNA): TGTGCCAGCAGGCTAACGAGCGATTCCCGCACAGATACGCAGTATTTT.

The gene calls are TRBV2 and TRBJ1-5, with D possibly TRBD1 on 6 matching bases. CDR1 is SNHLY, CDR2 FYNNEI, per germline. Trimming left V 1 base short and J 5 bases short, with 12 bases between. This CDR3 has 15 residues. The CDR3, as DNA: TGTGCCAGCAGTGAAGGAATAGGGGGTTATCAGCCCCAGCATTTT. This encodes CASSEGIGGYQPQHF.

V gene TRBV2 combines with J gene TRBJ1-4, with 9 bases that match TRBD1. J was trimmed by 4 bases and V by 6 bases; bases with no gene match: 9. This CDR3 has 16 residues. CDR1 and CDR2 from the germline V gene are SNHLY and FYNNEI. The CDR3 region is CASRGGQGRYNEKLFF. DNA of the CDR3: TGTGCCAGCAGAGGGGGACAGGGCCGGTATAATGAAAAACTGTTTTTT.